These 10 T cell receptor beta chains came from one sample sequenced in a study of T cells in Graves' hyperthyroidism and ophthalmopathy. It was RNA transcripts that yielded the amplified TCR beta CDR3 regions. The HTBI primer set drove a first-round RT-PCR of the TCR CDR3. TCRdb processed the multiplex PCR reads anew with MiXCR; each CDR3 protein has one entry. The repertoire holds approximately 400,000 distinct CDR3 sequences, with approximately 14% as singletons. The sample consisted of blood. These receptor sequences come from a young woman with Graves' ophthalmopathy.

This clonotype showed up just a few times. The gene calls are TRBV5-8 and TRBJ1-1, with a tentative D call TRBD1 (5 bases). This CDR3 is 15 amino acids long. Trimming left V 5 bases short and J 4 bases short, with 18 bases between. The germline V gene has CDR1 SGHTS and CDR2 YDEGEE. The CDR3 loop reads CASRYDSFRGTEAFF. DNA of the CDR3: TGTGCCAGCAGGTATGACAGTTTCCGGGGCACTGAAGCTTTCTTT.

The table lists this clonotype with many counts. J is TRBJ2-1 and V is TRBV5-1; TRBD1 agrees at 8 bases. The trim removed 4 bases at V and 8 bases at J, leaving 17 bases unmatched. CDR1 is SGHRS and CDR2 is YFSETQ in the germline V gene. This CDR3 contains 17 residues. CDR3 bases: TGCGCCAGCAGCCCTGGGGGGCAGGGGGCGCAGGTCGATGAGCAGTTCTTC. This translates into CASSPGGQGAQVDEQFF.

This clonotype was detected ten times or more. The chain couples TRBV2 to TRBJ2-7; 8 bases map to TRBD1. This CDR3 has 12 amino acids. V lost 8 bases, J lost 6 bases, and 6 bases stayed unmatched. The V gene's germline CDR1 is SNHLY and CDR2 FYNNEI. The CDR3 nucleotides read TGTGCCAGCGGGGGAGACAGGGGCGAGCAGTACTTC. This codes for CASGGDRGEQYF. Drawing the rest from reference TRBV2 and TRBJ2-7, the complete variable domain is EPEVTQTPSHQVTQMGQEVILRCVPISNHLYFYWYRQILGQKVEFLVSFYNNEISEKSEIFDDQFSVERPDGSNFTLKIRSTKLEDSAMYFCASGGDRGEQYFGPGTRLTVT.

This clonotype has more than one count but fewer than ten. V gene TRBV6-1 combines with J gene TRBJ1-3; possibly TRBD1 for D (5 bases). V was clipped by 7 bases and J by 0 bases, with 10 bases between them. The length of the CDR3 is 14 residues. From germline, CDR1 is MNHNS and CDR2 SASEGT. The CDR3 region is CASTGGTSGNTIYF. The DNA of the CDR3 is TGTGCCAGCACCGGGGGGACCTCTGGAAACACCATATATTTT.

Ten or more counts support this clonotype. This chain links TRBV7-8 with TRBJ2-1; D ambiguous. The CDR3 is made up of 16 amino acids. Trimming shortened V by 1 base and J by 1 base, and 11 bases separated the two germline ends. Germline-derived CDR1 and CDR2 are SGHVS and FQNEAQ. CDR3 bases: TGTGCCAGCAGCTTAGTTCGGCACCCATCCTACAATGAGCAGTTCTTC. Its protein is CASSLVRHPSYNEQFF. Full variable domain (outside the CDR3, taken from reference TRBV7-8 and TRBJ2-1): GAGVSQSPRYKVAKRGQDVALRCDPISGHVSLFWYQQALGQGPEFLTYFQNEAQLDKSGLPSDRFFAERPEGSVSTLKIQRTQQEDSAVYLCASSLVRHPSYNEQFFGPGTRLTVL.

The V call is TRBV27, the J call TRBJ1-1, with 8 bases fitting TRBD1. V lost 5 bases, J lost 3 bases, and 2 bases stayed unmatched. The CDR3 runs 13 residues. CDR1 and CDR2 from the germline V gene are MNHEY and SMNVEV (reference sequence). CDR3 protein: CASSQGAHTEAFF. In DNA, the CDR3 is TGTGCCAGCAGTCAGGGGGCCCACACTGAAGCTTTCTTT.

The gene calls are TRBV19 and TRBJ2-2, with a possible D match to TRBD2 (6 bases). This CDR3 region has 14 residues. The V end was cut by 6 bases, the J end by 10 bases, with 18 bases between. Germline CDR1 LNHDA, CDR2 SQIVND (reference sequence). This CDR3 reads CASRPGLTIEELFF. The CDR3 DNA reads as TGTGCCAGTAGGCCGGGACTTACGATCGAGGAGCTGTTTTTT.

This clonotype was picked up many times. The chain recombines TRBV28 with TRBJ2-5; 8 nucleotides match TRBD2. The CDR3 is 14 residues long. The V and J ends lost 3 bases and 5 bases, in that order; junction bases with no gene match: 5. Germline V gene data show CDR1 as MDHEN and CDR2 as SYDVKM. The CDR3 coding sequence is TGTGCCAGCAGTTTGGGACTAGTAGGGGAGACCCAGTACTTC. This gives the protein CASSLGLVGETQYF.

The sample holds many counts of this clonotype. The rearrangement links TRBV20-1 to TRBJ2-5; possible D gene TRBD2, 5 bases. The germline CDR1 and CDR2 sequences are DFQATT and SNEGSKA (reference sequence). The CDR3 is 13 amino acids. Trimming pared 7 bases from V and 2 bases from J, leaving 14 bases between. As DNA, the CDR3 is TGCAGTGGAGAGGGTGGTCAGCAAGAGACCCAGTACTTC. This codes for CSGEGGQQETQYF.

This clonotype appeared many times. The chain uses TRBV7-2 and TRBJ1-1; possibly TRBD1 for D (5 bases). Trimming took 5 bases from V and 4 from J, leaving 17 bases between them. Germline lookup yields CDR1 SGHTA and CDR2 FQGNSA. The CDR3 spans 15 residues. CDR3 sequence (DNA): TGTGCCAGCAGCGGGGGATGGGGCGTCGGCACTGAAGCTTTCTTT. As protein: CASSGGWGVGTEAFF.